This paragraph reports one T cell receptor (beta chain). The target antigen is unknown. The donors were healthy bone marrow donors. This specimen belongs to a study of cytomegalovirus exposure and HLA in healthy donors. General study results and limits: CMV antigen specificity of a few CMV-associated chains was confirmed in vitro. In an earlier analysis, about 87% or about 30%: the productive usage of most TCR beta V segments. The investigators catalogued 150 or so TCR beta chains as cytomegalovirus-associated.

PCR involved 60 Vbeta and 13 Jbeta primers. The data were produced by immunoSEQ multiplex PCR, yet TCRdb's version contains in-frame clones alone and is incomplete. This sample has about 200,000 clones, with around four fifths found just once. The V end was cut by 2 bases, the J end by 8 bases, with 18 bases between. This CDR3 is built from 15 residues. Per the germline V gene, CDR1 is SNHLY and CDR2 is FYNNEI. Sequencing used PBMCs. The chain uses TRBV2 and TRBJ1-2; D is unclear. The TCR originated in a woman between 50 and 59 years old in good health and CMV-seropositive. The CDR3 bases are TGTGCCAGCAGTGAATCCTCCGGGATGTGGAAGGGCTACACCTTC. Encoded protein: CASSESSGMWKGYTF.